A single sample gave rise to the 31 T cell receptor beta chains below, sequenced in a study of blood T cell repertoires in COVID-19. Libraries were prepared by immunoSEQ multiplex PCR; TCRdb keeps only in-frame clonotypes and omits some of them. The sample yields about 47,000 clones, roughly four fifths seen once. Sequenced sample: peripheral blood. The receptors here all came from a man in his sixties with acute or convalescent COVID-19.

J is TRBJ2-2 and V is TRBV6-5; perhaps TRBD1 as D (5 bases). CDR1 is MNHEY, CDR2 SVGAGI, per germline. CDR3 length equals 14 residues. Trimming left V 7 bases short and J 1 base short, with 10 bases between. The CDR3 reads CASTRGGNTGELFF. DNA for the CDR3: TGTGCCAGCACAAGGGGCGGGAACACCGGGGAGCTGTTTTTT.

The chain recombines TRBV6-5 with TRBJ2-3; D possibly corresponds to TRBD2 (6 bases). The CDR3 runs to 15 residues. V shed 2 bases and J shed 4 bases, with 13 bases lying between them. Germline V gene data show CDR1 as MNHEY and CDR2 as SVGAGI. CDR3 sequence reads: CASSYLPSGSDTQYF. The DNA for the CDR3 is TGTGCCAGCAGTTACCTACCCAGCGGGTCAGATACGCAGTATTTT.

The rearrangement joins TRBV4-1 to TRBJ2-2, with 9 bases identical to TRBD1. This CDR3 contains 16 residues. The ends lost 4 bases at V and 3 bases at J; junction bases unmatched: 6. Germline assignment: CDR1 MGHRA and CDR2 YSYEKL. Here the CDR3 reads CASSPETGGYTGELFF. The CDR3 region has the DNA TGCGCCAGCAGCCCCGAGACAGGGGGATACACCGGGGAGCTGTTTTTT.

The chain employs TRBV5-1 and TRBJ1-4; tentatively, D is TRBD1 (6 bases). The CDR3 is made up of 14 amino acids. V was cut by 4 bases and J by 7 bases, with 14 bases left in between. Germline V gene lookup returns CDR1 SGHRS and CDR2 YFSETQ. The DNA for the CDR3 is TGCGCCAGCAGCCCAACAGGGTGGAGTGAAAAACTGTTTTTT. Its protein product is CASSPTGWSEKLFF.

The chain carries TRBV11-2 and TRBJ1-2; 7 bases are a match to TRBD1. This CDR3 has 13 amino acids. CDR1 is SGHAT and CDR2 is FQNNGV in the germline V gene. The V gene end was trimmed by 3 bases and the J gene end by 6 bases; junction bases not matched to a gene: 4. The CDR3 region is CASSFDRVDGYTF. As DNA, the CDR3 is TGTGCCAGCAGCTTCGACAGGGTAGATGGCTACACCTTC.

This clone was seen a handful of times. The chain combines TRBV28 with TRBJ2-1; 15 bases agree with TRBD2. This CDR3 comprises 16 residues. Per germline, CDR1 MDHEN and CDR2 SYDVKM. J gave up 9 bases and V 10 bases, and 13 bases lay outside the gene matches. The CDR3 loop reads CAILGLAGGQVSEQFF. CDR3 nucleotide sequence: TGTGCCATCCTAGGACTAGCGGGGGGGCAAGTTAGTGAGCAGTTCTTC.

V and J are TRBV11-3 and TRBJ1-1, with 8 bases that match TRBD1. The ends lost 5 bases at V and 0 bases at J; junction bases unmatched: 5. The CDR3 runs to 15 residues. Germline V lookup: CDR1 SGHNT, CDR2 YENEEA. This chain's CDR3 is CASSPRQGLNTEAFF. Written as DNA, the CDR3 is TGTGCCAGCAGCCCGCGACAGGGGTTGAACACTGAAGCTTTCTTT.

In its sample, this clone was seen a few times. The rearrangement joins TRBV10-3 to TRBJ2-7; weak D call: TRBD2 (5 bases). The CDR3 sequence is 11 residues long. Trimming took off 5 bases at V and 3 bases at J, with 5 bases between the two ends. Germline CDR1 is ENHRY and CDR2 is SYGVKD. The CDR3 here is CAISRDYEQYF. DNA for the CDR3: TGTGCCATCAGTCGGGACTACGAGCAGTACTTC.

J is TRBJ1-1 and V is TRBV6-5, with a possible D match to TRBD1 (5 bases). V was trimmed by 0 bases and J by 1 base, leaving 6 bases between them. This CDR3 region has 14 residues. Germline V lookup: CDR1 MNHEY, CDR2 SVGAGI. The CDR3 DNA reads as TGTGCCAGCAGTTACTCCCAGGGGAACACTGAAGCTTTCTTT. Its translation is CASSYSQGNTEAFF.

The rearrangement links TRBV2 to TRBJ2-6, with 10 positions matching TRBD1. V trimming: 5 bases; J trimming: 0 bases; junction bases outside the gene matches: 4. CDR3 length: 17 amino acids. Germline V gene data show CDR1 as SNHLY and CDR2 as FYNNEI. The chain's CDR3 is CASSPGTGVSGANVLTF. The DNA of the CDR3 is TGTGCCAGCAGTCCCGGGACAGGGGTCTCTGGGGCCAACGTCCTGACTTTC.

J is TRBJ2-5 and V is TRBV18; 12 bases agree with TRBD1. Trimming removed 6 bases from V and 3 bases from J; junction bases left unmatched: 11. The CDR3 sequence is 17 residues long. Germline CDR1 reads KGHSH; CDR2 reads LQKENI. In DNA, the CDR3 is TGTGCCAGCTCTCCCATAGGGACAGGGGGCATGGAAGAGACCCAGTACTTC. This translates into CASSPIGTGGMEETQYF.

The gene calls are TRBV10-3 and TRBJ2-7, with TRBD1 identical over 7 bases. This CDR3 has 15 residues. The trim removed 4 bases at V and 2 bases at J, leaving 8 bases unmatched. The germline V gene has CDR1 ENHRY and CDR2 SYGVKD. As DNA, the CDR3 is TGTGCCATCAGTGGGACAGGCAGAACCCCCTACGAGCAGTACTTC. It translates to CAISGTGRTPYEQYF.

This chain joins TRBV6-5 and TRBJ2-2; 7 bases match TRBD2. Germline loops: CDR1 MNHEY, CDR2 SVGAGI. Trimming removed 7 bases from V and 6 bases from J; junction bases left unmatched: 5. CDR3 size: 13 residues. The CDR3 DNA is TGTGCCAGCAAAGGTGGGGGGGCCGGGGAGCTGTTTTTT. Translating it yields CASKGGGAGELFF.

The chain combines TRBV5-1 with TRBJ1-3; the match to TRBD1 covers 7 bases. J gave up 4 bases and V 2 bases, and 9 bases lay outside the gene matches. CDR1 and CDR2 from the germline V gene are SGHRS and YFSETQ. The CDR3 sequence is 16 residues long. CDR3 amino acids: CASSLAGGRTGNTIYF. The CDR3 nucleotides read TGCGCCAGCAGCTTAGCAGGGGGTCGGACCGGAAACACCATATATTTT.

The chain uses TRBV6-2 or TRBV6-3 and TRBJ2-1; 11 bases fit TRBD2. The CDR3 totals 20 residues. V shed 4 bases and J 2 bases; nucleotides not matched to a gene: 16. CDR1 and CDR2 (germline): MNHEY, SVGEGT. CDR3 amino acids: CASSSPDLAGGPGPYNEQFF. Written as DNA, the CDR3 is TGTGCCAGCAGTTCCCCAGATTTAGCGGGGGGGCCCGGTCCCTACAATGAGCAGTTCTTC.

This chain uses TRBV2 with TRBJ1-2; 7 nucleotides agree with TRBD1. The CDR3 length is 13 residues. After removal of 8 bases from V and 3 bases from J, the junction contained 6 bases not matched to a gene. Germline CDR1 reads SNHLY; CDR2 reads FYNNEI. The CDR3 reads CASQTGTDYGYTF. The CDR3 bases are TGTGCCAGCCAGACAGGGACCGACTATGGCTACACCTTC.

This clone was seen only once. As DNA, the CDR3 is TGCAGCGTTGGAGGGGACAGTGGAGAGCAGTACTTC. As protein: CSVGGDSGEQYF. The chain joins TRBV29-1 to TRBJ2-7; 7 bases are shared with TRBD1. With V trimmed by 4 bases and J by 7 bases, 7 bases remained unmatched. Germline CDR1 SQVTM, CDR2 ANQGSEA. This CDR3 contains 12 residues.

The chain uses TRBV3-1 (or the pseudogene TRBV3-2) and TRBJ1-4; D is undetermined. The CDR3 totals 16 residues. V shed 4 bases and J shed 7 bases, with 19 bases lying between them. The germline gives CDR1 LGHDT, CDR2 YNNKEL (reference sequence). CDR3 amino acids: CASSPRASSRSEKLFF. DNA for the CDR3: TGTGCCAGCAGCCCGCGGGCCTCCTCTAGAAGTGAAAAACTGTTTTTT.

V and J are TRBV6-2 or TRBV6-3 and TRBJ1-2; possibly TRBD1 for D (6 bases). This CDR3 spans 16 amino acids. Trimming left V 2 bases short and J 2 bases short, with 15 bases between. Germline assignment: CDR1 MNHEY and CDR2 SVGEGT. The CDR3 sequence: CASSYRDRSGNYGYTF. The CDR3 bases are TGTGCCAGCAGTTACCGAGACAGGTCCGGGAACTATGGCTACACCTTC.

This clone was counted a few times. The chain is built from TRBV3-1 (or the pseudogene TRBV3-2) and TRBJ1-6; the match to TRBD1 covers 10 bases. V was clipped by 2 bases and J by 10 bases; unmatched bases: 14. Germline loops: CDR1 LGHDT, CDR2 YNNKEL (reference sequence). The CDR3 consists of 18 residues. As DNA, the CDR3 is TGTGCCAGCAGCCAAATCTTGACGAGGGACAGGGGCGGCTCACCCCTCCACTTT. It specifies CASSQILTRDRGGSPLHF.

This rearrangement joins TRBV25-1 to TRBJ2-7; TRBD2 matches at 10 bases. From germline, CDR1 is MGHDK and CDR2 SYGVNS. The CDR3 loop spans 15 amino acids. Unmatched junction bases numbered 14, after V lost 8 bases and J lost 7 bases. The CDR3 protein is CASAGRKRGGVEQYF. CDR3 coding DNA: TGTGCCAGCGCGGGTCGAAAGCGGGGGGGCGTAGAGCAGTACTTC.

The table lists this clone with a count of one. The rearrangement uses TRBV29-1 and TRBJ1-6; no definite D call. The germline V and J ends were trimmed by 0 bases and 7 bases, with 13 bases remaining between them. Germline-derived CDR1 and CDR2 are SQVTM and ANQGSEA. There are 15 residues in the CDR3. CDR3 in amino acids: CSVEEEEPENSPLHF. CDR3 in DNA: TGCAGCGTTGAAGAGGAGGAACCGGAAAATTCACCCCTCCACTTT. The whole variable domain, filled in from reference TRBV29-1 and TRBJ1-6, reads SAVISQKPSRDICQRGTSLTIQCQVDSQVTMMFWYRQQPGQSLTLIATANQGSEATYESGFVIDKFPISRPNLTFSTLTVSNMSPEDSSIYLCSVEEEEPENSPLHFGNGTRLTVT.

This chain joins TRBV9 and TRBJ1-5; 7 bases are a match to TRBD1. CDR1 and CDR2 from the germline V gene are SGDLS and YYNGEE. This CDR3 is 15 amino acids long. Trimming removed 3 bases from V and 1 base from J; junction bases left unmatched: 4. The CDR3 here is CASSETGVSNQPQHF. Here the CDR3 DNA reads TGTGCCAGCAGCGAAACAGGGGTGAGCAATCAGCCCCAGCATTTT.

The chain recombines TRBV5-1 with TRBJ1-5; 8 positions match TRBD1. Germline trimming cut 4 bases from V and 6 bases from J; bases unmatched to any gene: 9. Per germline, CDR1 SGHRS and CDR2 YFSETQ. The CDR3 runs to 15 residues. CDR3 in amino acids: CASSLPDRGRQPQHF. The CDR3 coding sequence is TGCGCCAGCAGCCTCCCAGACAGGGGTCGTCAGCCCCAGCATTTT.

The genes are TRBV2 and TRBJ1-1, with 9 bases lining up with TRBD1. The CDR3 spans 16 residues. Germline assignment: CDR1 SNHLY and CDR2 FYNNEI. V dropped 4 bases and J dropped 1; count of bases not matched to a gene: 7. The CDR3 DNA sequence: TGTGCCAGCAGTGCCGGGACAGGGCGTGGGAACACTGAAGCTTTCTTT. The encoded protein is CASSAGTGRGNTEAFF.

This rearrangement joins TRBV27 to TRBJ2-2; 8 nucleotides line up with TRBD2. CDR1 MNHEY and CDR2 SMNVEV come from the germline V gene (reference sequence). There are 15 residues in the CDR3. Trimming took 5 bases from V and 3 from J; bases not matched to a gene: 5. The CDR3 DNA sequence: TGTGCCAGCAGTCCCGGGGGGGCCGACACCGGGGAGCTGTTTTTT. Amino acid sequence: CASSPGGADTGELFF.

By its share, this clone is medium-sized. The chain joins TRBV5-1 to TRBJ1-2; 9 bases match TRBD1. Per germline, CDR1 SGHRS and CDR2 YFSETQ. Unmatched junction bases numbered 10, after V lost 1 base and J lost 0 bases. The CDR3 spans 18 residues. The CDR3 loop reads CASSLTRTGDGANYGYTF. CDR3 bases: TGCGCCAGCAGCTTGACTCGGACAGGGGACGGCGCTAACTATGGCTACACCTTC.

The rearrangement joins TRBV6-5 to TRBJ1-1; no clear D gene. The CDR3 consists of 12 residues. The germline CDR1 and CDR2 sequences are MNHEY and SVGAGI. The V end was cut by 2 bases, the J end by 5 bases, with 6 bases between. The CDR3 loop reads CASSYTGTEAFF. The CDR3 DNA follows: TGTGCCAGCAGTTACACCGGGACTGAAGCTTTCTTT.

The chain employs TRBV7-2 and TRBJ1-6, with a possible D match to TRBD1 (5 bases). Germline loops: CDR1 SGHTA, CDR2 FQGNSA. This CDR3 region has 16 residues. V was clipped by 1 base and J by 8 bases, with 15 bases between them. CDR3 in amino acids: CASSLGTGSLYSPLHF. The CDR3 DNA reads as TGTGCCAGCAGCTTAGGTACAGGATCCCTATATTCACCCCTCCACTTT. The whole variable domain, remainder taken from reference TRBV7-2 and TRBJ1-6, is GAGVSQSPSNKVTEKGKDVELRCDPISGHTALYWYRQSLGQGLEFLIYFQGNSAPDKSGLPSDRFSAERTGGSVSTLTIQRTQQEDSAVYLCASSLGTGSLYSPLHFGNGTRLTVT.

The V call is TRBV9, the J call TRBJ2-1; a possible D gene is TRBD1 (5 bases). Germline V CDR1 and CDR2: SGDLS, YYNGEE. The CDR3 length is 16 residues. Trimming shortened V by 3 bases and J by 1 base, and 14 bases separated the two germline ends. In nucleotides, the CDR3 is TGTGCCAGCAGCGCGGACCCAAGGGGTTCCTACAATGAGCAGTTCTTC. It specifies CASSADPRGSYNEQFF.

This clone was seen only a few times. The gene calls are TRBV2 and TRBJ2-7; TRBD1 aligns across 11 bases. CDR1 and CDR2 from the germline V gene are SNHLY and FYNNEI. Trimming at V came to 4 bases and at J to 5 bases, leaving 7 bases not matched to a gene. The CDR3 is made up of 15 amino acids. DNA for the CDR3: TGTGCCAGCAGTGTACGGGGACAGGGGGGTCACGAGCAGTACTTC. This encodes CASSVRGQGGHEQYF.